This TCR beta chain emerged from a study of T cell responses to AZD1222 COVID-19 vaccine. Trimming took 3 bases from V and 2 from J; bases not matched to a gene: 10. This CDR3 comprises 17 residues. The germline V gene has CDR1 LGHDT and CDR2 YNNKEL (reference sequence). Notes on this clone: The antigen is undetermined.

Study findings and constraints: Donors skewed white British and female; clonal diversity was possibly underestimated. Receipt of two AZD1222 doses was followed by a rise in Spike-specific TCR breadth and depth.

Profiled with immunoSEQ multiplex PCR; TCRdb holds only in-frame clones, not every one. The sample yields 110,000 or so clones, roughly 88% seen once. The sample was peripheral blood, taken 28 days after the second AZD1222 dose. The receptor was derived from an adult who received the AZD1222 COVID-19 vaccine. The V and J genes are TRBV3-1 (or the pseudogene TRBV3-2) and TRBJ1-2; 9 nucleotides match TRBD1. The CDR3 DNA sequence: TGTGCCAGCAGCCAGGGGGACAGGGCCCTTAAGAACTATGGCTACACCTTC. It encodes CASSQGDRALKNYGYTF.